This T cell receptor beta chain was observed in a study of OX40 agonist ivuxolimab in advanced cancers. Study-level points and caveats: In the expanded peripheral T cells, antigen specificity was never determined.

Autoimmune disease history or systemic immunosuppression disqualified patients. About this clone itself: Its antigen remains unknown.

Measured with immunoSEQ multiplex PCR; TCRdb has only the in-frame clones, and not every one. The profile shows 90,000 or so clones, 90% to 95% of them singletons. This CDR3 is built from 14 residues. Looked up from germline, CDR1 is MNHNY and CDR2 is SVGAGI (reference sequence). J was trimmed by 6 bases and V by 5 bases; bases with no gene match: 7. The rearrangement uses TRBV6-6 and TRBJ2-7; 10 bases line up with TRBD2. The sequence was obtained from an adult with an advanced solid tumor such as melanoma, head and neck, liver or kidney cancer. The sequencing here drew on CD4+ or CD8+ T cells sorted from blood, taken in a trial of the OX40 agonist ivuxolimab. Here the CDR3 reads CASSTPSSGGEQYF. The CDR3 DNA follows: TGTGCCAGCAGTACCCCCTCTAGCGGGGGCGAGCAGTACTTC.